This entry lists 3 T cell receptor beta chains sequenced from one sample in a study of cytomegalovirus exposure and HLA in healthy donors. Clones were sequenced by immunoSEQ multiplex PCR, and TCRdb holds only the in-frame ones, with some missing. The sample includes more than 200,000 clones, 87% seen only once; the top ten take approximately 12%. The source material was PBMCs. These receptors were taken from a man aged 18 to 29 in good health and CMV-seropositive.

The rearrangement uses TRBV5-1 and TRBJ2-2, with D perhaps matching TRBD2 (6 bases). Trimming shortened V by 4 bases and J by 1 base, and 14 bases separated the two germline ends. The CDR3 consists of 16 residues. Germline CDR1 reads SGHRS; CDR2 reads YFSETQ. CDR3 sequence reads: CASSLLEGGNTGELFF. The CDR3 DNA reads TGCGCCAGCAGCCTCTTGGAGGGAGGGAACACCGGGGAGCTGTTTTTT.

CDR3: CASSLRGARYEQYF. Here the CDR3 DNA reads TGTGCCAGCAGTTTGAGGGGGGCTCGCTACGAGCAGTACTTC. V gene TRBV28 combines with J gene TRBJ2-7; D may be TRBD1 or TRBD2 (6 bases each). CDR1 and CDR2 (germline): MDHEN, SYDVKM. This CDR3 has 14 residues. V lost 3 bases, J lost 3 bases, and 12 bases lay in between.

The rearrangement joins TRBV20-1 to TRBJ1-2; D remains unclear. Trimming cost V 6 bases and J 7 bases, with 9 bases left between them. The CDR3 is 10 amino acids. Germline V gene sequence: CDR1 DFQATT, CDR2 SNEGSKA (reference sequence). CDR3 bases: TGCAGTGCGACCACAAGTGGCTACACCTTC. Protein sequence: CSATTSGYTF.